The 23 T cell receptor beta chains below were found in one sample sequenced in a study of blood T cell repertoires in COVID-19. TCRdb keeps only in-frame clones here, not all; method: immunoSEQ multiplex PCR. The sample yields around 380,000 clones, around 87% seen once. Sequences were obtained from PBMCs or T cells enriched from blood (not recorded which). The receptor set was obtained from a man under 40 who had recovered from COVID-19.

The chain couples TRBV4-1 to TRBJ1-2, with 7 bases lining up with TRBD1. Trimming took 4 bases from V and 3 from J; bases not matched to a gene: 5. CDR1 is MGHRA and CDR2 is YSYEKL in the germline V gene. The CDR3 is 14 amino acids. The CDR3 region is CASSPVGGDYGYTF. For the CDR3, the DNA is TGCGCCAGCAGCCCCGTAGGGGGCGACTATGGCTACACCTTC.

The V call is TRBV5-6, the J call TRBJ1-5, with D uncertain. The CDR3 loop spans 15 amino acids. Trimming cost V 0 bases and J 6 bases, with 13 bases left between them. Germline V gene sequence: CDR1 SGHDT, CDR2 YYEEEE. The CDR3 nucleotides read TGTGCCAGCAGCTTGGGCGTCGTCCTTGGTCAGCCCCAGCATTTT. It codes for CASSLGVVLGQPQHF.

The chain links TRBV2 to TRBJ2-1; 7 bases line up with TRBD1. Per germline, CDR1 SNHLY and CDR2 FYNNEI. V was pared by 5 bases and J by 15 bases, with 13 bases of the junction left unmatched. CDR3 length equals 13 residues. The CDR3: CASSLRQGVAPFF. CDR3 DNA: TGTGCCAGCAGTCTCCGACAGGGTGTGGCTCCGTTCTTC.

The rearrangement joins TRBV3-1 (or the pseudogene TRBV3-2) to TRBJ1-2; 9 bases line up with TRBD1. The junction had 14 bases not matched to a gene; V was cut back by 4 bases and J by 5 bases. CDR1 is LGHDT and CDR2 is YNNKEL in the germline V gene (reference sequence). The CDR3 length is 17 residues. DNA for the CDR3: TGTGCCAGCAGCCGAGAATCCGGGACAGGGACGCCTTATGGCTACACCTTC. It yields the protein CASSRESGTGTPYGYTF.

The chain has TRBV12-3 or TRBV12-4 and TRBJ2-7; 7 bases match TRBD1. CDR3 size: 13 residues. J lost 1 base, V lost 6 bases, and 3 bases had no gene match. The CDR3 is CASRPGQSYEQYF. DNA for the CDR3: TGTGCCAGCAGACCGGGACAGTCCTACGAGCAGTACTTC.

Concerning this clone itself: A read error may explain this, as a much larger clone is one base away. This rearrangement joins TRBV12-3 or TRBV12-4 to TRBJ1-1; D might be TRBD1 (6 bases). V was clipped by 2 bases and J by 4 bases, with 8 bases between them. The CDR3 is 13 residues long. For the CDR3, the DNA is TGTGCCAGCAGTTTACAGGGGCCCACTGAAGCTTTCTTT. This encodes CASSLQGPTEAFF.

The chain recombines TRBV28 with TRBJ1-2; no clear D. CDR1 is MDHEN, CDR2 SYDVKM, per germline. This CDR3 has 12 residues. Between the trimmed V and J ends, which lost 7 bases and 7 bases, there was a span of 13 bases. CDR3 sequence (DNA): TGTGCCAGCACCCTCCGGGAGGGTGGCTACACCTTC. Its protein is CASTLREGGYTF.

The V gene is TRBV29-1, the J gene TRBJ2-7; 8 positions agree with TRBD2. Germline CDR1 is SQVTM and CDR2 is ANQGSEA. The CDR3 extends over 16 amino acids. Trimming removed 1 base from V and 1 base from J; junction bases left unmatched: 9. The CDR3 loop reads CSVEAAFSGDSYEQYF. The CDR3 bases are TGCAGCGTTGAAGCCGCATTTAGCGGGGATTCCTACGAGCAGTACTTC.

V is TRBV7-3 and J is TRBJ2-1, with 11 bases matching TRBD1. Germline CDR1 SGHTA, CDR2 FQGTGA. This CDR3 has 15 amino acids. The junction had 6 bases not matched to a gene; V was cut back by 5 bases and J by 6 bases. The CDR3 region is CASSRGQGAINEQFF. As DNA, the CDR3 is TGTGCCAGCAGCCGCGGACAGGGGGCCATCAATGAGCAGTTCTTC.

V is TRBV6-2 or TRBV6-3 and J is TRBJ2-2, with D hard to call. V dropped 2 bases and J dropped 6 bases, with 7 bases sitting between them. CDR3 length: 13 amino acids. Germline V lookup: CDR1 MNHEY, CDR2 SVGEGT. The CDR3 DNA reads TGTGCCAGCAGTTACACCGCGTCCGGGGAGCTGTTTTTT. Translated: CASSYTASGELFF.

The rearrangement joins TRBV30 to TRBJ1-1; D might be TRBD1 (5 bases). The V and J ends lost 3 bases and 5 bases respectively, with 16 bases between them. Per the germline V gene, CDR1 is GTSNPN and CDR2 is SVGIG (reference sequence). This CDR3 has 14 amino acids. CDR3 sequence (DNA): TGTGCCTGGAGCCTCGGGGGAGTGGGAACTGAAGCTTTCTTT. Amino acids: CAWSLGGVGTEAFF. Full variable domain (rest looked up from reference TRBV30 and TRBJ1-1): SQTIHQWPATLVQPVGSPLSLECTVEGTSNPNLYWYRQAAGRGLQLLFYSVGIGQISSEVPQNLSASRPQDRQFILSSKKLLLSDSGFYLCAWSLGGVGTEAFFGQGTRLTVV.

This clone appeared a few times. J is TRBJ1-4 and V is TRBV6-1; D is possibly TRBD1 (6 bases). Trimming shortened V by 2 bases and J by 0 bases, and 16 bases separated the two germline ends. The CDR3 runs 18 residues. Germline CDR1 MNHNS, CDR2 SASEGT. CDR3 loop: CASSETAGGQSTNEKLFF. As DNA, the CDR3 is TGTGCCAGCAGTGAAACGGCTGGCGGACAGTCAACTAATGAAAAACTGTTTTTT.

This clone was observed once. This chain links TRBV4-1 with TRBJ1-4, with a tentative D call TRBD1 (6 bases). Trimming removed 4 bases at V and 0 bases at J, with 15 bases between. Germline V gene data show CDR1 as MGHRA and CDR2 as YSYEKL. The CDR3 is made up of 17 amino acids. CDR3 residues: CASSLGADFATNEKLFF. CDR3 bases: TGCGCCAGCAGCCTGGGGGCGGACTTCGCAACTAATGAAAAACTGTTTTTT.

CDR3 amino acids: CASSPGLSSYNEQFF. The CDR3 DNA sequence: TGTGCCAGCAGCCCGGGACTGAGCTCCTACAATGAGCAGTTCTTC. V and J are TRBV6-5 and TRBJ2-1, with D possibly matching TRBD2 (6 bases). CDR3 length equals 15 residues. V was cut by 6 bases and J by 0 bases, with 12 bases left in between. The V gene's germline CDR1 is MNHEY and CDR2 SVGAGI.

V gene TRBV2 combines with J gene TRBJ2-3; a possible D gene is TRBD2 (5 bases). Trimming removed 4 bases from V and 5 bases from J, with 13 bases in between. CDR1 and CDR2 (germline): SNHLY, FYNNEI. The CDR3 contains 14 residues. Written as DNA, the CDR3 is TGTGCCAGCAGTGGGACGGGGTGGAAAGATACGCAGTATTTT. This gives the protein CASSGTGWKDTQYF.

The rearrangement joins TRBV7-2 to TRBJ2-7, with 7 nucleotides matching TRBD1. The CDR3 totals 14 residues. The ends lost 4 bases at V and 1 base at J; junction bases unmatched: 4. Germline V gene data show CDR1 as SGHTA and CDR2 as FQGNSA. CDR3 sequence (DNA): TGTGCCAGCAGCTCGACAGGGATATCCTACGAGCAGTACTTC. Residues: CASSSTGISYEQYF.

CDR3 region: CASSIGTMGTEAFF. CDR3 coding DNA: TGTGCCAGTAGTATAGGGACAATGGGTACTGAAGCTTTCTTT. This chain uses TRBV19 with TRBJ1-1, with D possibly TRBD1 on 5 matching bases. V lost 1 base to trimming and J lost 5 bases, with 11 bases between them. The CDR3 spans 14 residues. Germline CDR1 LNHDA, CDR2 SQIVND (reference sequence).

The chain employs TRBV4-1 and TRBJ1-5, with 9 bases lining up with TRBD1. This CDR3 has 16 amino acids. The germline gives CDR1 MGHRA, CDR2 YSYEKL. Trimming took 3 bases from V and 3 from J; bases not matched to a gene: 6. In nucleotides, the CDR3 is TGCGCCAGCAGCCAGGGACAGGGATGGGACAATCAGCCCCAGCATTTT. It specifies CASSQGQGWDNQPQHF.

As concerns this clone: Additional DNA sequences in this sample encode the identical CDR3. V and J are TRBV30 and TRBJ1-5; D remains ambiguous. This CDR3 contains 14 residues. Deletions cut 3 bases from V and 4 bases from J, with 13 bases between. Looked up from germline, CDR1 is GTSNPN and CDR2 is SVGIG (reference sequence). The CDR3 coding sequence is TGTGCCTGGAGCGTAGGAGGCGCGAATCAGCCCCAGCATTTT. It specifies CAWSVGGANQPQHF.

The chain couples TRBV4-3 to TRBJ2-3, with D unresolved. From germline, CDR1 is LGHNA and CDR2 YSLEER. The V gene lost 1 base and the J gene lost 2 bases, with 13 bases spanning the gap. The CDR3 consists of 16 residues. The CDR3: CASSQGGGSLTDTQYF. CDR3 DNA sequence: TGCGCCAGCAGCCAAGGAGGTGGATCCCTCACAGATACGCAGTATTTT.

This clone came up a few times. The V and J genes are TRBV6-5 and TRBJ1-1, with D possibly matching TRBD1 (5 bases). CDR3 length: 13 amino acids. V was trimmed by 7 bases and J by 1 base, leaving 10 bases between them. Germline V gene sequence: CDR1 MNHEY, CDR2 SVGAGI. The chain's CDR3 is CASNAGWNTEAFF. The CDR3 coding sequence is TGTGCCAGCAACGCAGGGTGGAACACTGAAGCTTTCTTT.

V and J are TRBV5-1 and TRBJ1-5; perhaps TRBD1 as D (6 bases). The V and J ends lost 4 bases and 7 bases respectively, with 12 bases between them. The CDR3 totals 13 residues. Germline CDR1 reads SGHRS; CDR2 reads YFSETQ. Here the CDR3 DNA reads TGCGCCAGCAGCCCGGAGGGGGGGCAGCCCCAGCATTTT. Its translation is CASSPEGGQPQHF.

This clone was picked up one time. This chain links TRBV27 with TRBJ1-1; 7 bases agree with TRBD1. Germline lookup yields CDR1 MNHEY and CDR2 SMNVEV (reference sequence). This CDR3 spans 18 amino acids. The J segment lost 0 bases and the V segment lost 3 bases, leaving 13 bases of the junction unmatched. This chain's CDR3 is CASSFGGWTGPMNTEAFF. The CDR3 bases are TGTGCCAGCAGTTTTGGGGGCTGGACAGGTCCTATGAACACTGAAGCTTTCTTT.